One and the same sample provided the 21 T cell receptor beta chains below, sequenced in a study of CD8+ T cells in alopecia areata. Treatment in this sample: oral pan-JAK inhibitor, 5-10 mg twice daily. RNA extraction and reverse transcription yielded cDNA as sequencing template. Method: immunoSEQ multiplex PCR; TCRdb's copy keeps in-frame clones and lacks some. Of over 90,000 clones listed, over 75% are singletons. This specimen consisted of CD8+ T cells sorted from blood, obtained at week 34, from a patient treated with tofacitinib. These receptor sequences come from a human donor with alopecia areata.

The chain is built from TRBV29-1 and TRBJ2-7; D gene uncertain. Germline V gene lookup returns CDR1 SQVTM and CDR2 ANQGSEA. Trimming took 0 bases from V and 1 from J, leaving 7 bases between them. CDR3 size: 13 residues. The CDR3, as DNA: TGCAGCGTTGAAGATGGAGATTCCTACGAGCAGTACTTC. Translation: CSVEDGDSYEQYF.

The chain joins TRBV29-1 to TRBJ2-7; possibly TRBD1 for D (6 bases). V gave up 5 bases and J gave up 4 bases, with 15 bases separating them. The CDR3 totals 13 residues. Germline V gene lookup returns CDR1 SQVTM and CDR2 ANQGSEA. CDR3 protein: CSVYDGTPYEQYF. The CDR3 DNA is TGCAGCGTTTACGACGGGACACCTTACGAGCAGTACTTC.

The chain employs TRBV19 and TRBJ2-1; TRBD1 agrees at 9 bases. The CDR3 is 16 residues long. With 5 bases clipped from V and 10 bases from J, the junction kept 15 bases outside the gene matches. Per germline, CDR1 LNHDA and CDR2 SQIVND (reference sequence). This chain's CDR3 is CASSGDRARSHAEQFF. The CDR3 DNA reads TGTGCCAGTAGTGGGGACAGGGCCCGTTCACATGCGGAGCAGTTCTTC.

The CDR3 loop is CASSQDTPWTSGNHNEQFF. In DNA form, the CDR3 reads TGTGCCAGCAGCCAAGATACGCCTTGGACTAGCGGGAACCACAATGAGCAGTTCTTC. V and J are TRBV4-2 and TRBJ2-1; TRBD2 matches at 12 bases. Germline V lookup: CDR1 LGHNA, CDR2 YNFKEQ. V dropped 0 bases and J dropped 5; count of bases not matched to a gene: 11. This CDR3 spans 19 amino acids.

This sequence joins TRBV11-2 and TRBJ2-5; the D gene is possibly TRBD2 (6 bases). V shed 2 bases and J shed 3 bases, with 13 bases lying between them. The germline gives CDR1 SGHAT, CDR2 FQNNGV. This CDR3 has 15 amino acids. CDR3 coding DNA: TGTGCCAGCAGCTTACCGGGACTTGGGAAAGAGACCCAGTACTTC. Its translation is CASSLPGLGKETQYF.

The CDR3 sequence: CASSNPTGGYGYTF. The CDR3 coding sequence is TGTGCCAGCAGTAACCCGACAGGGGGCTATGGCTACACCTTC. This chain joins TRBV27 and TRBJ1-2; 9 bases are a match to TRBD1. Germline-derived CDR1 and CDR2 are MNHEY and SMNVEV (reference sequence). The ends lost 5 bases at V and 4 bases at J; junction bases unmatched: 5. The CDR3 contains 14 residues.

The CDR3 sequence is CASGWVNTEAFF. Here the CDR3 DNA reads TGTGCCAGCGGGTGGGTGAACACTGAAGCTTTCTTT. The chain combines TRBV6-5 with TRBJ1-1; D not resolved. Germline assignment: CDR1 MNHEY and CDR2 SVGAGI. The CDR3 is 12 residues long. Trimming shortened V by 8 bases and J by 0 bases, and 7 bases separated the two germline ends.

This clone was seen only a few times. This chain links TRBV19 with TRBJ2-2, with D unresolved. Between the trimmed V and J ends, which lost 7 bases and 0 bases, there was a span of 6 bases. The length of the CDR3 is 13 residues. Germline-derived CDR1 and CDR2 are LNHDA and SQIVND (reference sequence). The CDR3 coding sequence is TGTGCCAGTACGGCGGCGAACACCGGGGAGCTGTTTTTT. Amino acids: CASTAANTGELFF.

V and J are TRBV25-1 and TRBJ2-7; perhaps TRBD2 as D (5 bases). With 6 bases removed from V and 7 bases from J, the gap between germline ends came to 16 bases. The CDR3 totals 13 residues. Germline V gene data show CDR1 as MGHDK and CDR2 as SYGVNS. The CDR3 sequence: CASSFKATGEQYF. The CDR3 DNA reads as TGTGCCAGCAGCTTTAAGGCTACGGGGGAGCAGTACTTC.

The V gene is TRBV7-9, the J gene TRBJ1-1; perhaps TRBD1 as D (5 bases). This CDR3 has 14 residues. Trimming cost V 4 bases and J 3 bases, with 12 bases left between them. Germline lookup yields CDR1 SEHNR and CDR2 FQNEAQ (reference sequence). CDR3: CASSWGVGDTEAFF. The CDR3 bases are TGTGCCAGCAGCTGGGGAGTGGGGGACACTGAAGCTTTCTTT.

The chain links TRBV29-1 to TRBJ2-1; D is ambiguous. Deletions cut 3 bases from V and 3 bases from J, with 6 bases between. Germline V gene lookup returns CDR1 SQVTM and CDR2 ANQGSEA. The CDR3 contains 12 residues. CDR3 loop: CSVEGDYNEQFF. CDR3 in DNA: TGCAGCGTTGAGGGCGACTACAATGAGCAGTTCTTC.

This clone was observed once. The V call is TRBV7-9, the J call TRBJ2-7, with D possibly being TRBD1 or TRBD2 (5 bases each). Germline lookup yields CDR1 SEHNR and CDR2 FQNEAQ (reference sequence). Between the trimmed V and J ends, which lost 2 bases and 4 bases, there was a span of 27 bases. The CDR3 contains 19 residues. The CDR3 spells CASSLLSVAQGPLSYEQYF. Written as DNA, the CDR3 is TGTGCCAGCAGCTTATTATCGGTAGCGCAGGGCCCCCTCTCATACGAGCAGTACTTC.

The chain combines TRBV19 with TRBJ1-5, with no clear D. The V end lost 3 bases, the J end lost 5 bases, and 11 bases lay between the germline ends. The V gene's germline CDR1 is LNHDA and CDR2 SQIVND (reference sequence). The CDR3 spans 14 residues. The CDR3 is CASSIPSLDQPQHF. CDR3 nucleotides: TGTGCCAGTAGTATTCCTTCCCTGGATCAGCCCCAGCATTTT.

This rearrangement joins TRBV2 to TRBJ1-1; no clear D. CDR1 is SNHLY and CDR2 is FYNNEI in the germline V gene. This CDR3 region has 14 residues. Trimming left V 8 bases short and J 2 bases short, with 15 bases between. The CDR3 loop is CASSHREINTEAFF. CDR3 DNA: TGTGCCAGCTCGCACAGAGAAATAAACACTGAAGCTTTCTTT.

The rearrangement joins TRBV7-2 to TRBJ1-1; D perhaps matches TRBD1 (5 bases). The CDR3 loop spans 15 amino acids. Trimming removed 2 bases at V and 1 base at J, with 11 bases between. The V gene's germline CDR1 is SGHTA and CDR2 FQGNSA. CDR3 residues: CASSLYPGKNTEAFF. The CDR3 coding sequence is TGTGCCAGCAGCTTATACCCAGGGAAGAACACTGAAGCTTTCTTT.

The chain carries TRBV10-1 and TRBJ2-1; D not certain. Germline CDR1 and CDR2: WNHNN and SYGVQD (reference sequence). V shed 3 bases and J shed 9 bases, with 9 bases lying between them. This CDR3 is built from 12 residues. The CDR3 nucleotides read TGCGCCAGCAGTGATAACTGGGGTGAGCAGTTCTTC. Protein: CASSDNWGEQFF.

This chain uses TRBV2 with TRBJ2-1, with D possibly TRBD2 on 5 matching bases. The germline V and J ends were trimmed by 8 bases and 4 bases, with 12 bases remaining between them. The CDR3 covers 13 residues. Per germline, CDR1 SNHLY and CDR2 FYNNEI. The CDR3 DNA sequence: TGTGCCAGCTTATTTCGGGGATACAATGAGCAGTTCTTC. Translating gives CASLFRGYNEQFF.

The chain has TRBV27 and TRBJ2-3; no clear D gene. Trimming removed 4 bases from V and 4 bases from J, with 9 bases in between. The length of the CDR3 is 13 residues. Germline V gene lookup returns CDR1 MNHEY and CDR2 SMNVEV (reference sequence). CDR3 nucleotides: TGTGCCAGCAGTTCCGAAGGCGCAGATACGCAGTATTTT. Encoded protein: CASSSEGADTQYF.

The V gene is TRBV12-5, the J gene TRBJ1-5, with D uncertain. The CDR3 runs 14 residues. CDR1 is LGHNT, CDR2 FRNRAP, per germline. V was cut by 2 bases and J by 6 bases, with 11 bases left in between. The DNA for the CDR3 is TGTGCTAGTGGTTTGTTATACTTGGGTCAGCCCCAGCATTTT. This encodes CASGLLYLGQPQHF.

The CDR3 sequence is CAWTPLGTGELFF. CDR3 bases: TGTGCCTGGACCCCACTGGGCACCGGGGAGCTGTTTTTT. This sequence joins TRBV30 and TRBJ2-2, with unresolved D. The CDR3 has 13 amino acids. Germline assignment: CDR1 GTSNPN and CDR2 SVGIG (reference sequence). V gave up 4 bases and J gave up 4 bases, with 10 bases separating them.

The chain links TRBV5-1 to TRBJ2-3; no clear D. This CDR3 comprises 12 residues. Per the germline V gene, CDR1 is SGHRS and CDR2 is YFSETQ. V dropped 0 bases and J dropped 5 bases, with 4 bases sitting between them. The CDR3 loop is CASSLGRDTQYF. The CDR3 bases are TGCGCCAGCAGCTTGGGAAGAGATACGCAGTATTTT.